Following are 4 T cell receptor beta chains from one sample sequenced in a study of CD8 T cells in Susac syndrome. Random hexamers were used to reverse transcribe an amount of roughly 0.5 to 1 ug RNA. TCRdb independently ran MiXCR on the immunoSEQ multiplex PCR reads; one entry per CDR3 protein. The table records around 180,000 distinct CDR3 sequences, almost 96% of them present only once. Input material: CD4+ T cells from PBMCs. All receptors come from a human donor with multiple sclerosis.

This chain links TRBV30 with TRBJ1-1, with D possibly matching TRBD1 (6 bases). Germline V gives CDR1 GTSNPN, CDR2 SVGIG (reference sequence). The CDR3 runs 11 residues. Trimming cost V 5 bases and J 11 bases, with 15 bases left between them. The CDR3, as DNA: TGTGCCTGGGAAACAGGGAAGGTGGCTTTCTTT. It codes for CAWETGKVAFF.

The rearrangement joins TRBV4-1 to TRBJ1-1; D gene unclear. The CDR3 spans 14 residues. V shed 7 bases and J shed 6 bases, with 18 bases lying between them. Germline CDR1 reads MGHRA; CDR2 reads YSYEKL. The CDR3 loop is CASKPSFSDPEAFF. DNA of the CDR3: TGCGCCAGCAAGCCATCGTTCTCCGATCCTGAAGCTTTCTTT.

V is TRBV5-1 and J is TRBJ2-1, with D unclear. The CDR3 sequence is 16 residues long. CDR1 and CDR2 from the germline V gene are SGHRS and YFSETQ. The ends were cut back, 6 bases at V and 2 bases at J, with 18 bases in the middle. The CDR3 sequence: CASTPAAQQTYNEQFF. Here the CDR3 DNA reads TGCGCCAGCACCCCTGCTGCACAACAAACCTACAATGAGCAGTTCTTC.

The rearrangement joins TRBV30 to TRBJ1-2; 11 positions match TRBD1. The CDR3 runs 15 residues. Germline V gene sequence: CDR1 GTSNPN, CDR2 SVGIG (reference sequence). V dropped 0 bases and J dropped 4; count of bases not matched to a gene: 4. CDR3 amino acids: CAWSVGQGAIYGYTF. CDR3 DNA sequence: TGTGCCTGGAGTGTCGGACAGGGGGCAATCTATGGCTACACCTTC.